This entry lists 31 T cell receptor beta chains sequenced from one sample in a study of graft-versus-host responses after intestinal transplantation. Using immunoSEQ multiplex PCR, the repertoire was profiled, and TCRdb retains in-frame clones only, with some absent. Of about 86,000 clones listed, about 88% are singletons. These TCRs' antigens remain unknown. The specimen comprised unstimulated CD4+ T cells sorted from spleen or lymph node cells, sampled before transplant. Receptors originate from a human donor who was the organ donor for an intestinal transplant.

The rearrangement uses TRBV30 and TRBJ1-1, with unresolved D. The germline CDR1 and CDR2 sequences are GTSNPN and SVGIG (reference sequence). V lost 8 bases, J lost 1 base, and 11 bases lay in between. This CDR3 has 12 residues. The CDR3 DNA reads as TGTGCCGTCCTGGCGGGGAACACTGAAGCTTTCTTT. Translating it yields CAVLAGNTEAFF. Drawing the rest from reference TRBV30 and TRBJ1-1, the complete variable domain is SQTIHQWPATLVQPVGSPLSLECTVEGTSNPNLYWYRQAAGRGLQLLFYSVGIGQISSEVPQNLSASRPQDRQFILSSKKLLLSDSGFYLCAVLAGNTEAFFGQGTRLTVV.

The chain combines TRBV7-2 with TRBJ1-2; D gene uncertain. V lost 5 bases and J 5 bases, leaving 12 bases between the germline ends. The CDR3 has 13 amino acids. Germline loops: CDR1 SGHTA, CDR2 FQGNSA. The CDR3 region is CASSPLTGYGYTF. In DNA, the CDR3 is TGTGCCAGCAGCCCCTTGACGGGATATGGCTACACCTTC.

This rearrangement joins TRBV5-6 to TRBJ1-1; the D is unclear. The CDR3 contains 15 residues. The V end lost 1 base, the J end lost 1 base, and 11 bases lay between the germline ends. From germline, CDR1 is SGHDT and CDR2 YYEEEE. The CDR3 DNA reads TGTGCCAGCAGCTTGTTTCGGGCGGGGAACACTGAAGCTTTCTTT. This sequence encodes CASSLFRAGNTEAFF.

As DNA, the CDR3 is TGTGCCAGCAATGTAGCCCTCAATGAGCAGTTCTTC. This encodes CASNVALNEQFF. V gene TRBV6-4 combines with J gene TRBJ2-1; no definite D call. Per the germline V gene, CDR1 is MRHNA and CDR2 is SNTAGT. This CDR3 contains 12 residues. V shed 7 bases and J shed 6 bases, with 10 bases lying between them.

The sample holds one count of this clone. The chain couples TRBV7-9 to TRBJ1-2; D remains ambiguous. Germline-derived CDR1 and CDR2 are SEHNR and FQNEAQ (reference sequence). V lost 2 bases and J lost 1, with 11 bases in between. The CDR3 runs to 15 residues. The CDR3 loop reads CASSLSRVINYGYTF. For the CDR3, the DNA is TGTGCCAGCAGCTTATCCCGGGTCATTAACTATGGCTACACCTTC.

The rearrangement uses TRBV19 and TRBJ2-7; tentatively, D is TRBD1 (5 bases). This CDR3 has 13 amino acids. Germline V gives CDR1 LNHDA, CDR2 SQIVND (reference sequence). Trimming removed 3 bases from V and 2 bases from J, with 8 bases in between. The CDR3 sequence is CASSIRAPYEQYF. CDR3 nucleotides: TGTGCCAGTAGTATCAGGGCCCCCTACGAGCAGTACTTC.

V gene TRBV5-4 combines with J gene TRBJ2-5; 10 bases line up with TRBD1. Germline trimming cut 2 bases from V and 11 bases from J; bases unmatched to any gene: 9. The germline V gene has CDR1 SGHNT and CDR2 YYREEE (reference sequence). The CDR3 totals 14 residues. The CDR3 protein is CASSLKGQGLSQYF. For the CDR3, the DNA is TGTGCCAGCAGCTTAAAGGGACAGGGGCTCTCACAGTACTTC.

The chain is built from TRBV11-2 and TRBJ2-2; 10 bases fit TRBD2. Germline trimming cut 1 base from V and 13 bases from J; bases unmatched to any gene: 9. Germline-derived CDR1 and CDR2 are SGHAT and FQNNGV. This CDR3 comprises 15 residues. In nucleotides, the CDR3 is TGTGCCAGCAGCTTAGGCGTGCTAGCGGGGGCGGGGCTGTTTTTT. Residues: CASSLGVLAGAGLFF.

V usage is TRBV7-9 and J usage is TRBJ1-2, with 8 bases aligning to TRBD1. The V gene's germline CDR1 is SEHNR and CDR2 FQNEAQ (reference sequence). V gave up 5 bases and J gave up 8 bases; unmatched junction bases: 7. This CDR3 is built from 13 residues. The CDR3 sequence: CASSPTGDWGYTF. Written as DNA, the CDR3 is TGTGCCAGCAGCCCGACAGGGGATTGGGGCTACACCTTC.

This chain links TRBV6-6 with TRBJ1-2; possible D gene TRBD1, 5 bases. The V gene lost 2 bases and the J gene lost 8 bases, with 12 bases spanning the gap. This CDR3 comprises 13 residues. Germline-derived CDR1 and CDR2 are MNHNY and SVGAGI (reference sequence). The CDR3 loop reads CASSYQRGGGYTF. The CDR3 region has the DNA TGTGCCAGCAGTTACCAAAGGGGTGGAGGCTACACCTTC.

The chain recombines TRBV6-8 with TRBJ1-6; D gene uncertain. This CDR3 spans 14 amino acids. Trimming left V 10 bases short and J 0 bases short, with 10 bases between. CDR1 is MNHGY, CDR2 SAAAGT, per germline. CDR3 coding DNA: TGTGCCACCCCACCGAGCTCCTATAATTCACCCCTCCACTTT. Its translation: CATPPSSYNSPLHF.

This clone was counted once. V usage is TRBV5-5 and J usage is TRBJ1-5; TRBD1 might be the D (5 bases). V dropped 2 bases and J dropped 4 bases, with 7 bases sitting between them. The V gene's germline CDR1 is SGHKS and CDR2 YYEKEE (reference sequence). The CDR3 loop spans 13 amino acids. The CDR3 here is CASSLQENQPQHF. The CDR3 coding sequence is TGTGCCAGCAGCTTACAGGAGAATCAGCCCCAGCATTTT. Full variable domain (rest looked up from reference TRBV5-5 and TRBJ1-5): DAGVTQSPTHLIKTRGQQVTLRCSPISGHKSVSWYQQVLGQGPQFIFQYYEKEERGRGNFPDRFSARQFPNYSSELNVNALLLGDSALYLCASSLQENQPQHFGDGTRLSIL.

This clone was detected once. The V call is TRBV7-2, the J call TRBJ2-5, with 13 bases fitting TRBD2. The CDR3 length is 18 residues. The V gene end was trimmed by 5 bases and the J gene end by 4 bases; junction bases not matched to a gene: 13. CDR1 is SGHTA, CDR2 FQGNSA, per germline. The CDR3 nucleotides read TGTGCCAGCAGCATCAAGACTAGCGGGAGGATTGGGCCAGAGACCCAGTACTTC. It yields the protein CASSIKTSGRIGPETQYF.

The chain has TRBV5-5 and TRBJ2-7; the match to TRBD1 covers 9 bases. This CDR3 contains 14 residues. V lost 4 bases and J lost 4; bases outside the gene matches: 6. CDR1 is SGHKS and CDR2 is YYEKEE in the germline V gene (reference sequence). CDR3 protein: CASSGGQGFYEQYF. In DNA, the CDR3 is TGTGCCAGCAGCGGGGGACAGGGTTTTTACGAGCAGTACTTC.

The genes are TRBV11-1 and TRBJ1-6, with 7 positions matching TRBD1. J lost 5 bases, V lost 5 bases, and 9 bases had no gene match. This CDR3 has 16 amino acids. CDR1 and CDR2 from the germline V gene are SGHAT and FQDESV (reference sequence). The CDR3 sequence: CASSTSGTENNSPLHF. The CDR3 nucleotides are TGTGCCAGCAGCACCTCCGGGACAGAGAATAATTCACCCCTCCACTTT. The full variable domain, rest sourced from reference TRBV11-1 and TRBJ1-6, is EAEVAQSPRYKITEKSQAVAFWCDPISGHATLYWYRQILGQGPELLVQFQDESVVDDSQLPKDRFSAERLKGVDSTLKIQPAELGDSAMYLCASSTSGTENNSPLHFGNGTRLTVT.

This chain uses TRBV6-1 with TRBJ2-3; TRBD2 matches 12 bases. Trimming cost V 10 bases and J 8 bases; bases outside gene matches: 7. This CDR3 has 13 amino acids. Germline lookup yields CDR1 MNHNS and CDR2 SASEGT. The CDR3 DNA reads TGTGCCACCCGGACTAGCGGGGTTAGTACGCAGTATTTT. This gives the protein CATRTSGVSTQYF.

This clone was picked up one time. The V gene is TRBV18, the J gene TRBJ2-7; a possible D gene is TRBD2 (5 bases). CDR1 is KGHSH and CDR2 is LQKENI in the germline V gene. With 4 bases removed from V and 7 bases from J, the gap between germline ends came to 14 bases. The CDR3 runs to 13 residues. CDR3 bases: TGTGCCAGCTCACTTACCCGGGATATGGAGCAGTACTTC. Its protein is CASSLTRDMEQYF.

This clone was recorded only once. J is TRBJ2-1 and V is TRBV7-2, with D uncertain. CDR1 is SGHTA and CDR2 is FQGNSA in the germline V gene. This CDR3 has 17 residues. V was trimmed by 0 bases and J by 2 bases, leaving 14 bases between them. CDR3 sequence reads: CASSLASLHPTYNEQFF. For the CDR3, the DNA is TGTGCCAGCAGCTTAGCGTCGTTACACCCGACCTACAATGAGCAGTTCTTC.

The CDR3 here is CASSEGETQYF. In DNA, the CDR3 is TGCGCCAGCAGCGAGGGAGAGACCCAGTACTTC. This chain connects TRBV5-1 to TRBJ2-5; maybe TRBD2 (5 bases). CDR1 is SGHRS and CDR2 is YFSETQ in the germline V gene. Trimming took off 4 bases at V and 4 bases at J, with 5 bases between the two ends. The CDR3 contains 11 residues.

The CDR3 reads CASSLAATGTQPQHF. The CDR3 bases are TGTGCCAGCAGCTTAGCGGCTACAGGGACCCAGCCCCAGCATTTT. The chain joins TRBV7-9 to TRBJ1-5; a possible D gene is TRBD1 (6 bases). Trimming pared 0 bases from V and 7 bases from J, leaving 13 bases between. There are 15 residues in the CDR3. Germline loops: CDR1 SEHNR, CDR2 FQNEAQ (reference sequence). The whole variable domain, remainder taken from reference TRBV7-9 and TRBJ1-5, is DTGVSQNPRHKITKRGQNVTFRCDPISEHNRLYWYRQTLGQGPEFLTYFQNEAQLEKSRLLSDRFSAERPKGSFSTLEIQRTEQGDSAMYLCASSLAATGTQPQHFGDGTRLSIL.

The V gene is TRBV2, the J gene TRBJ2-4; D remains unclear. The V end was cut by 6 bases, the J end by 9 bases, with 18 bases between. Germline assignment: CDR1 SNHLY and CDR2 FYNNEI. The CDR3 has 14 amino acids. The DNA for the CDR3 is TGTGCCAGCAGGAACTCTTATCTTTCTGGCATTCAGTACTTC. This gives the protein CASRNSYLSGIQYF. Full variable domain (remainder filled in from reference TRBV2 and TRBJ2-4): EPEVTQTPSHQVTQMGQEVILRCVPISNHLYFYWYRQILGQKVEFLVSFYNNEISEKSEIFDDQFSVERPDGSNFTLKIRSTKLEDSAMYFCASRNSYLSGIQYFGAGTRLSVL.

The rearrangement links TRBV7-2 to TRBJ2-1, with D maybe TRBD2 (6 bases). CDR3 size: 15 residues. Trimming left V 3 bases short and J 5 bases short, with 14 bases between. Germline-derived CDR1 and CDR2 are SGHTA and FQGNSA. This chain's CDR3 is CASSFVASANNEQFF. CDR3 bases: TGTGCCAGCAGCTTTGTGGCTAGCGCTAACAATGAGCAGTTCTTC. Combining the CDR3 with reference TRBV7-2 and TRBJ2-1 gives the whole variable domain GAGVSQSPSNKVTEKGKDVELRCDPISGHTALYWYRQSLGQGLEFLIYFQGNSAPDKSGLPSDRFSAERTGGSVSTLTIQRTQQEDSAVYLCASSFVASANNEQFFGPGTRLTVL.

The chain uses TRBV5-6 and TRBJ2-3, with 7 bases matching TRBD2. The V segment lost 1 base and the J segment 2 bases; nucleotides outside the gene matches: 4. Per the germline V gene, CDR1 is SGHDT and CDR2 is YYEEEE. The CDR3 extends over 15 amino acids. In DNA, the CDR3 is TGTGCCAGCAGCTTGAACCTAGCGGTCACAGATACGCAGTATTTT. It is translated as CASSLNLAVTDTQYF.

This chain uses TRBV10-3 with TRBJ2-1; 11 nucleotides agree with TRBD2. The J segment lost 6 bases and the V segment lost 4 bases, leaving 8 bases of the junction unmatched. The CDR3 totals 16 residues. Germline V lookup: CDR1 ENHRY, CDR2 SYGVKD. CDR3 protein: CAISGAPGLAVNEQFF. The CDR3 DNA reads TGTGCCATCAGTGGCGCTCCGGGACTAGCGGTCAATGAGCAGTTCTTC.

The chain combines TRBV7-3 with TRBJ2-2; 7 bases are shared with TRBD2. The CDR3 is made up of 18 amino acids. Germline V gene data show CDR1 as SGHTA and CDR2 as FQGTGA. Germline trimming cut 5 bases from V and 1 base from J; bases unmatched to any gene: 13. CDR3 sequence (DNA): TGTGCCAGCAGCCCGAATCCCAGCGGGGCCGTGAACACCGGGGAGCTGTTTTTT. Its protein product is CASSPNPSGAVNTGELFF.

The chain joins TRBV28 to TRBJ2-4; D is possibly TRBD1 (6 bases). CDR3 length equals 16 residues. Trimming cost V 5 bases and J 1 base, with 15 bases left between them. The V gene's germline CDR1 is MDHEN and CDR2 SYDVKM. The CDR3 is CASSRHGTNAKNIQYF. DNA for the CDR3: TGTGCCAGCAGTCGACACGGGACAAATGCCAAAAACATTCAGTACTTC.

The CDR3 DNA reads TGTGCCAGCAGTGATGAGACTCGCGGTACCCAGTACTTC. Its translation is CASSDETRGTQYF. This chain connects TRBV2 to TRBJ2-5; D gene unclear. This CDR3 is built from 13 residues. Germline values: CDR1 SNHLY, CDR2 FYNNEI. Trimming took 3 bases from V and 8 from J, leaving 13 bases between them.

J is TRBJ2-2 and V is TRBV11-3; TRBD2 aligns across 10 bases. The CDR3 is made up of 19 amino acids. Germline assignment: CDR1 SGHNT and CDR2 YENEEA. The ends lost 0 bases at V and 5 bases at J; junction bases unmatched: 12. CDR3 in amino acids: CASSLEGLVPSGGTGELFF. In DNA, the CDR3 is TGTGCCAGCAGCTTAGAGGGATTGGTGCCTAGCGGGGGAACCGGGGAGCTGTTTTTT.

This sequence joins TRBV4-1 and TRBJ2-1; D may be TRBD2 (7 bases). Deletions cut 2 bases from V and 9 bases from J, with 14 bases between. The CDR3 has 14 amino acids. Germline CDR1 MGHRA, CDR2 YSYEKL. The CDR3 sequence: CASSQWGRGGEQFF. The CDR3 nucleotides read TGCGCCAGCAGCCAATGGGGGAGGGGGGGTGAGCAGTTCTTC.

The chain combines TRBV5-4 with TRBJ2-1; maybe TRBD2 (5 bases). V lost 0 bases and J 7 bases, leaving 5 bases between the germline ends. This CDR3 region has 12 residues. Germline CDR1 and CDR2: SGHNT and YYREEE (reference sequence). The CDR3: CASSLGRNEQFF. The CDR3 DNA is TGTGCCAGCAGCTTGGGGAGGAATGAGCAGTTCTTC.

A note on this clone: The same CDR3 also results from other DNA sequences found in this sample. CDR3 coding DNA: TGTGCCAGCAGCCAAGCCGGTATGAACACTGAAGCTTTCTTT. Amino acid sequence: CASSQAGMNTEAFF. This rearrangement joins TRBV14 to TRBJ1-1; D unresolved. V lost 1 base and J lost 0, with 6 bases in between. The length of the CDR3 is 14 residues. CDR1 and CDR2 from the germline V gene are SGHDN and FVKESK.